The 27 T cell receptor beta chains below all came from one sample that was sequenced in a study of cytotoxic CD8 clonotypes in ibrutinib-treated CLL. Profiled with immunoSEQ multiplex PCR; TCRdb holds only in-frame clones, not every one. The table shows 330,000 or so clones, with about 64% occurring only once. The sample here was PBMCs, taken after 36 months of ibrutinib treatment. Source of these receptors: a human donor with chronic lymphocytic leukemia.

The CDR3 sequence is CASSLADRGTGELFF. The CDR3 DNA is TGTGCCAGCAGCTTAGCGGACAGAGGCACCGGGGAGCTGTTTTTT. This rearrangement joins TRBV11-2 to TRBJ2-2; D may be TRBD1 (6 bases). The V gene's germline CDR1 is SGHAT and CDR2 FQNNGV. The CDR3 totals 15 residues. The ends were cut back, 1 base at V and 4 bases at J, with 10 bases in the middle. Filled out from reference TRBV11-2 and TRBJ2-2, the complete variable domain reads EAGVAQSPRYKIIEKRQSVAFWCNPISGHATLYWYQQILGQGPKLLIQFQNNGVVDDSQLPKDRFSAERLKGVDSTLKIQPAKLEDSAVYLCASSLADRGTGELFFGEGSRLTVL.

This clone showed up just a few times. The chain joins TRBV10-1 to TRBJ1-1; D gene unclear. The ends were cut back, 9 bases at V and 6 bases at J, with 11 bases in the middle. CDR1 and CDR2 from the germline V gene are WNHNN and SYGVQD (reference sequence). The CDR3 has 11 amino acids. This chain's CDR3 is CASPGGSEAFF. DNA of the CDR3: TGCGCCAGTCCCGGTGGTTCTGAAGCTTTCTTT.

This clone was detected only a few times. The V call is TRBV6-1, the J call TRBJ2-5; 11 bases agree with TRBD2. V was clipped by 2 bases and J by 2 bases; unmatched bases: 4. The germline V gene has CDR1 MNHNS and CDR2 SASEGT. This CDR3 region has 16 residues. CDR3 DNA sequence: TGTGCCAGCAGTGAACTGACTAGCGGGGCGCAAGAGACCCAGTACTTC. Its protein product is CASSELTSGAQETQYF.

This chain connects TRBV28 to TRBJ1-1; possible D gene TRBD1, 6 bases. CDR3 length equals 16 residues. Germline V gene sequence: CDR1 MDHEN, CDR2 SYDVKM. The V end was cut by 2 bases, the J end by 1 base, with 14 bases between. The CDR3 sequence is CASSLITRGRNTEAFF. CDR3 nucleotides: TGTGCCAGCAGTTTAATCACCAGGGGTAGGAACACTGAAGCTTTCTTT.

This clone was seen a handful of times. The chain joins TRBV28 to TRBJ1-5, with D tentatively TRBD1 (5 bases). Germline V gene sequence: CDR1 MDHEN, CDR2 SYDVKM. The ends were cut back, 1 base at V and 2 bases at J, with 9 bases in the middle. The CDR3 contains 15 residues. The CDR3: CASSLYGGGNQPQHF. DNA of the CDR3: TGTGCCAGCAGTTTATACGGAGGGGGCAATCAGCCCCAGCATTTT.

The rearrangement links TRBV29-1 to TRBJ2-5, with D unresolved. V lost 4 bases and J lost 1, with 7 bases in between. The CDR3 runs 12 residues. Germline V lookup: CDR1 SQVTM, CDR2 ANQGSEA. Here the CDR3 DNA reads TGCAGCGTTGGCCGGATCCAAGAGACCCAGTACTTC. Encoded protein: CSVGRIQETQYF.

The chain couples TRBV12-2 to TRBJ2-7; the D segment call TRBD1 is taken from the table without a DNA check. TRBV12-2 is termed a pseudogene. The CDR3 runs to 14 residues. In DNA form, the CDR3 reads TGTGCAAGTCGCTTAGTAGGGGGCTCCTACGAGCAGTACTTC. It translates to CASRLVGGSYEQYF.

The chain uses TRBV7-9 and TRBJ1-2; no clear D. Germline V gene lookup returns CDR1 SEHNR and CDR2 FQNEAQ (reference sequence). The CDR3 loop spans 13 amino acids. V was pared by 3 bases and J by 1 base, with 6 bases between. CDR3 in amino acids: CASSLQDNYGYTF. The DNA of the CDR3 is TGTGCCAGCAGCTTGCAGGATAACTATGGCTACACCTTC.

This clone was recorded only once. This sequence joins TRBV6-1 and TRBJ1-6, with a weak D call TRBD1 (6 bases). Germline CDR1 is MNHNS and CDR2 is SASEGT. The CDR3 runs 14 residues. Trimming pared 5 bases from V and 6 bases from J, leaving 11 bases between. The CDR3 DNA follows: TGTGCCAGCAGTAGGACAGATATTAATTCACCCCTCCACTTT. Its protein product is CASSRTDINSPLHF.

This sequence joins TRBV10-3 and TRBJ2-5; D is undetermined. Deletions cut 4 bases from V and 5 bases from J, with 8 bases between. The CDR3 runs to 12 residues. Per the germline V gene, CDR1 is ENHRY and CDR2 is SYGVKD. The CDR3 here is CAISARGETQYF. Here the CDR3 DNA reads TGTGCCATCAGTGCCCGTGGGGAGACCCAGTACTTC.

The chain recombines TRBV5-1 with TRBJ2-7; D call uncertain. Trimming pared 5 bases from V and 3 bases from J, leaving 12 bases between. Germline assignment: CDR1 SGHRS and CDR2 YFSETQ. The CDR3 sequence is 13 residues long. The CDR3 region is CASSDPPFYEQYF. The CDR3 DNA follows: TGCGCCAGCAGTGATCCACCTTTCTACGAGCAGTACTTC.

The chain has TRBV4-1 and TRBJ2-7, with 11 bases aligning to TRBD2. The CDR3 runs 16 residues. J gave up 4 bases and V 4 bases, and 9 bases lay outside the gene matches. CDR1 and CDR2 (germline): MGHRA, YSYEKL. The CDR3 reads CASSPGGLAELYEQYF. The CDR3 DNA follows: TGCGCCAGCAGCCCAGGGGGACTAGCGGAATTGTACGAGCAGTACTTC.

The gene calls are TRBV7-6 and TRBJ2-4; 15 bases line up with TRBD2. Losses at the gene ends were 1 base for V and 7 bases for J; bases not matched to a gene: 2. Germline lookup yields CDR1 SGHVS and CDR2 FNYEAQ. This CDR3 is 16 amino acids long. The CDR3 DNA reads TGTGCCAGCAGCTTAGGGACTAGCGGGGGGGCGAACATTCAGTACTTC. It encodes CASSLGTSGGANIQYF.

A few counts support this clone. The chain combines TRBV7-2 with TRBJ2-7; tentatively, D is TRBD1 or TRBD2 (5 bases each). Germline CDR1 reads SGHTA; CDR2 reads FQGNSA. The CDR3 runs 14 residues. Trimming stripped 1 base from V and 3 bases from J, with 10 bases between. For the CDR3, the DNA is TGTGCCAGCAGCTTAGGGGGCGGACTCTACGAGCAGTACTTC. Protein product: CASSLGGGLYEQYF.

This clone has just one count. The V and J genes are TRBV29-1 and TRBJ2-7, with 10 bases that match TRBD1. Trimming cost V 4 bases and J 4 bases; bases outside gene matches: 4. Germline V CDR1 and CDR2: SQVTM, ANQGSEA. This CDR3 spans 13 amino acids. CDR3 in amino acids: CSVGQGATYEQYF. The DNA for the CDR3 is TGCAGCGTTGGACAGGGGGCTACGTACGAGCAGTACTTC.

V usage is TRBV10-3 and J usage is TRBJ2-2, with 10 bases identical to TRBD2. Per germline, CDR1 ENHRY and CDR2 SYGVKD. Trimming at V came to 5 bases and at J to 0 bases, leaving 6 bases not matched to a gene. The CDR3 contains 17 residues. The CDR3 region has the DNA TGTGCCATCAGTCGGCTAGCGGGGGCCTCGAACACCGGGGAGCTGTTTTTT. Translated, it gives CAISRLAGASNTGELFF.

V usage is TRBV5-1 and J usage is TRBJ2-3; D is possibly TRBD2 (5 bases). The CDR3 loop spans 15 amino acids. Trimming took off 0 bases at V and 3 bases at J, with 11 bases between the two ends. Germline V CDR1 and CDR2: SGHRS, YFSETQ. Here the CDR3 DNA reads TGCGCCAGCAGCTTGGTGGCTACTAGAACAGATACGCAGTATTTT. It translates to CASSLVATRTDTQYF. The variable domain in full, with the rest retrieved from reference TRBV5-1 and TRBJ2-3, is KAGVTQTPRYLIKTRGQQVTLSCSPISGHRSVSWYQQTPGQGLQFLFEYFSETQRNKGNFPGRFSGRQFSNSRSEMNVSTLELGDSALYLCASSLVATRTDTQYFGPGTRLTVL.

The chain is built from TRBV2 and TRBJ2-5; D might be TRBD1 or TRBD2, each matching 6 bases. CDR1 and CDR2 (germline): SNHLY, FYNNEI. V was trimmed by 7 bases and J by 4 bases, leaving 10 bases between them. This CDR3 comprises 12 residues. CDR3: CASIGGLETQYF. For the CDR3, the DNA is TGTGCCAGCATAGGGGGGTTAGAGACCCAGTACTTC.

J is TRBJ2-3 and V is TRBV7-9, with D possibly being TRBD2 (5 bases). V lost 5 bases and J 8 bases, leaving 14 bases between the germline ends. CDR3 length: 13 amino acids. Germline V gene data show CDR1 as SEHNR and CDR2 as FQNEAQ (reference sequence). The CDR3 DNA sequence: TGTGCCAGCAGCCCCGGGGTAGCCAGTACGCAGTATTTT. It encodes CASSPGVASTQYF.

The V call is TRBV18, the J call TRBJ1-5, with unresolved D. The germline gives CDR1 KGHSH, CDR2 LQKENI. CDR3 length: 13 residues. Trimming took off 2 bases at V and 7 bases at J, with 9 bases between the two ends. The CDR3 reads CASSPGVMQPQHF. CDR3 bases: TGTGCCAGCTCACCAGGGGTCATGCAGCCCCAGCATTTT.

The V and J genes are TRBV5-6 and TRBJ1-4; TRBD1 is a possible D gene (5 bases). Germline-derived CDR1 and CDR2 are SGHDT and YYEEEE. The CDR3 is 17 residues long. Trimming took off 4 bases at V and 0 bases at J, with 16 bases between the two ends. This CDR3 is CASSQMASRATNEKLFF. Here the CDR3 DNA reads TGTGCCAGCAGCCAGATGGCGTCCAGGGCAACTAATGAAAAACTGTTTTTT.

In its sample, this clone was seen a few times. The sample has other DNA sequences that encode this CDR3 too. The chain links TRBV20-1 to TRBJ1-6; possibly TRBD1 for D (5 bases). The germline V gene encodes CDR1 DFQATT and CDR2 SNEGSKA (reference sequence). The CDR3 covers 10 residues. Trimming shortened V by 6 bases and J by 8 bases, and 5 bases separated the two germline ends. The CDR3 sequence: CSARDSPLHF. The CDR3 DNA reads as TGCAGTGCCAGGGATTCACCCCTCCACTTT.

This chain uses TRBV18 with TRBJ1-5; D gene unclear. Trimming pared 2 bases from V and 6 bases from J, leaving 11 bases between. The CDR3 has 14 amino acids. Germline CDR1 KGHSH, CDR2 LQKENI. The CDR3 protein is CASSPNVVGQPQHF. DNA for the CDR3: TGTGCCAGCTCACCAAACGTGGTAGGTCAGCCCCAGCATTTT. Based on the CDR3 plus reference TRBV18 and TRBJ1-5, the full variable domain is NAGVMQNPRHLVRRRGQEARLRCSPMKGHSHVYWYRQLPEEGLKFMVYLQKENIIDESGMPKERFSAEFPKEGPSILRIQQVVRGDSAAYFCASSPNVVGQPQHFGDGTRLSIL.

Comments on this clone: The sample contains more than one DNA sequence encoding this CDR3. The rearrangement uses TRBV28 and TRBJ2-2; D not resolved. Germline CDR1 reads MDHEN; CDR2 reads SYDVKM. The CDR3 is made up of 12 amino acids. Trimming pared 3 bases from V and 4 bases from J, leaving 3 bases between. CDR3 bases: TGTGCCAGCAGTTTTCTCACCGGGGAGCTGTTTTTT. Residues: CASSFLTGELFF.

The genes are TRBV2 and TRBJ1-2; a possible D gene is TRBD1 (5 bases). There are 13 residues in the CDR3. Germline loops: CDR1 SNHLY, CDR2 FYNNEI. Trimming took off 8 bases at V and 4 bases at J, with 14 bases between the two ends. The CDR3 coding sequence is TGTGCCAGCCTAACGGGACGCCTCTATGGCTACACCTTC. It specifies CASLTGRLYGYTF.

Comments on this clone: Additional DNA sequences in this sample encode the identical CDR3. This sequence joins TRBV5-1 and TRBJ2-5, with D perhaps TRBD2 (6 bases). Germline V gives CDR1 SGHRS, CDR2 YFSETQ. CDR3 length: 13 amino acids. V was shortened by 4 bases and J by 5 bases, with 12 bases between the two germline ends. The CDR3 DNA is TGCGCCAGCAGCCTAGCGTCCCGGGAGACCCAGTACTTC. It is translated as CASSLASRETQYF.

This clone has just a few counts. CDR3 coding DNA: TGTGCCATCAGTAGCGGGAGAGGCACAGATACGCAGTATTTT. Its translation is CAISSGRGTDTQYF. V gene TRBV10-3 combines with J gene TRBJ2-3; TRBD2 matches 8 bases. With 5 bases clipped from V and 1 base from J, the junction kept 2 bases outside the gene matches. Germline-derived CDR1 and CDR2 are ENHRY and SYGVKD. The CDR3 consists of 14 residues.